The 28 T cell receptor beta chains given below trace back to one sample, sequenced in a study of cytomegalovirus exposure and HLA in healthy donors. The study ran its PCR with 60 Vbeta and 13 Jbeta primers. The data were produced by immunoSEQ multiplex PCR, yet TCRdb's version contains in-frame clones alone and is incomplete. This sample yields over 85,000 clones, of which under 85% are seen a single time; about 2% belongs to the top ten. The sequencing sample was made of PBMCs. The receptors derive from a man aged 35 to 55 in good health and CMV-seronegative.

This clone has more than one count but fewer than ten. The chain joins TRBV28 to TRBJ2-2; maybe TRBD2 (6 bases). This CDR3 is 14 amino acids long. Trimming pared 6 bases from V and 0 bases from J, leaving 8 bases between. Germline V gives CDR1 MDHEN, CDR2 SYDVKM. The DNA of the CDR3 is TGTGCCAGCAGGGGAGGCGCGAACACCGGGGAGCTGTTTTTT. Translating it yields CASRGGANTGELFF. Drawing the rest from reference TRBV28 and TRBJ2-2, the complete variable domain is DVKVTQSSRYLVKRTGEKVFLECVQDMDHENMFWYRQDPGLGLRLIYFSYDVKMKEKGDIPEGYSVSREKKERFSLILESASTNQTSMYLCASRGGANTGELFFGEGSRLTVL.

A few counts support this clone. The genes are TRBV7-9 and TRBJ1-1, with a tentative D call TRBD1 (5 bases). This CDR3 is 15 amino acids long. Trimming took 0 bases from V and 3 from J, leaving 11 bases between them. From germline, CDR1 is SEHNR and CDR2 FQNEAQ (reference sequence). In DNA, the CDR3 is TGTGCCAGCAGCTTAGCCGCAGGGTCGGACACTGAAGCTTTCTTT. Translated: CASSLAAGSDTEAFF. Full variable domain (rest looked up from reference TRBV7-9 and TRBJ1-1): DTGVSQNPRHKITKRGQNVTFRCDPISEHNRLYWYRQTLGQGPEFLTYFQNEAQLEKSRLLSDRFSAERPKGSFSTLEIQRTEQGDSAMYLCASSLAAGSDTEAFFGQGTRLTVV.

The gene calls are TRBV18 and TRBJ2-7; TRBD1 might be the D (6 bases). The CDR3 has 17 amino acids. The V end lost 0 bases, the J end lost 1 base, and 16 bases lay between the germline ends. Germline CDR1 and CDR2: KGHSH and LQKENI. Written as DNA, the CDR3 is TGTGCCAGCTCACCACCGGCGAGGCAGGGGCAGTCCTACGAGCAGTACTTC. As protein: CASSPPARQGQSYEQYF.

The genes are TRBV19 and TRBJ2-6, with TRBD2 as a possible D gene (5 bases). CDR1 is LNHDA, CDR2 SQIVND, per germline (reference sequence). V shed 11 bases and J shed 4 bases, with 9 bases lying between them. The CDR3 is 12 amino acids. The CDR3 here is CAGSGGANVLTF. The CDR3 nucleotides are TGTGCCGGGAGTGGGGGGGCCAACGTCCTGACTTTC.

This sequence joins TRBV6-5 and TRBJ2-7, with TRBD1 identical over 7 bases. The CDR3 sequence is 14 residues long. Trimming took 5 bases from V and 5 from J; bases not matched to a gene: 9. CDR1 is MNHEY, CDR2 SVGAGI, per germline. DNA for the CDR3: TGTGCCAGCAGTCCCGCGACAGGGCGGCACGAGCAGTACTTC. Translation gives CASSPATGRHEQYF.

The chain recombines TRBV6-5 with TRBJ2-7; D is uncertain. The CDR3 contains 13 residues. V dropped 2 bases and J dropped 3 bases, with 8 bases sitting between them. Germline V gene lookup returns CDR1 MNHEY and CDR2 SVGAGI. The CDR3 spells CASSYRSGYEQYF. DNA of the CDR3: TGTGCCAGCAGTTACAGATCAGGCTACGAGCAGTACTTC.

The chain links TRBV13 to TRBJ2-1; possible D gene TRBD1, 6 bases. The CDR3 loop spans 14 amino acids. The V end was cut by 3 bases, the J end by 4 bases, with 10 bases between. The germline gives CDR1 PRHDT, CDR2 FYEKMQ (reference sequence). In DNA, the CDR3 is TGTGCCAGCAGCTTCAACAGGGTTTACAATGAGCAGTTCTTC. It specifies CASSFNRVYNEQFF.

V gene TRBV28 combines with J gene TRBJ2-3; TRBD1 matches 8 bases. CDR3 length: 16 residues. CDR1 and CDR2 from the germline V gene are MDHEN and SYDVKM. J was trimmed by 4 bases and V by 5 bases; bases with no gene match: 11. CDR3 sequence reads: CASSIGTGRGADTQYF. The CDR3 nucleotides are TGTGCCAGCAGTATAGGGACAGGTAGGGGGGCAGATACGCAGTATTTT. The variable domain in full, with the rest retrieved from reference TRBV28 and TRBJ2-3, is DVKVTQSSRYLVKRTGEKVFLECVQDMDHENMFWYRQDPGLGLRLIYFSYDVKMKEKGDIPEGYSVSREKKERFSLILESASTNQTSMYLCASSIGTGRGADTQYFGPGTRLTVL.

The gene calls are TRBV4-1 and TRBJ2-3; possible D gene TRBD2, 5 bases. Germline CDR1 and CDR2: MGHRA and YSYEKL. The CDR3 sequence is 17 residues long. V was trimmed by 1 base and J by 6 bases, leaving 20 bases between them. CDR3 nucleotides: TGCGCCAGCAGCCAAGGAGACCGGGATCTCTATGGCGATACGCAGTATTTT. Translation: CASSQGDRDLYGDTQYF.

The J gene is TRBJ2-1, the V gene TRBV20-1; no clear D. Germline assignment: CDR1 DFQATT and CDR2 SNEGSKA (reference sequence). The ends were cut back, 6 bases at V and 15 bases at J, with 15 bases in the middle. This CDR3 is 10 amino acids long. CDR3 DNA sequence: TGCAGTGCAACCGACAACCCTGGGTTCTTC. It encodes CSATDNPGFF.

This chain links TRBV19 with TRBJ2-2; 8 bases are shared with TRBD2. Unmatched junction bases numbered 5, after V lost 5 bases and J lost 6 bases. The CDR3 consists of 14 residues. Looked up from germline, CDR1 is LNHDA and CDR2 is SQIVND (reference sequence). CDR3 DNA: TGTGCCAGTAGTTTGTCGGGGGGGGCCGGGGAGCTGTTTTTT. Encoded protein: CASSLSGGAGELFF.

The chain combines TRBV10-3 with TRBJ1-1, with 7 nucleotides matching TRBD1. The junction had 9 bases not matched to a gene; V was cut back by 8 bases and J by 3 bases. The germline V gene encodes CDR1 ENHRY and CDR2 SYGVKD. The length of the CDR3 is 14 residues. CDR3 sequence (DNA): TGTGCCATCGGCCAGGGGGGTAGGCACACTGAAGCTTTCTTT. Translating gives CAIGQGGRHTEAFF.

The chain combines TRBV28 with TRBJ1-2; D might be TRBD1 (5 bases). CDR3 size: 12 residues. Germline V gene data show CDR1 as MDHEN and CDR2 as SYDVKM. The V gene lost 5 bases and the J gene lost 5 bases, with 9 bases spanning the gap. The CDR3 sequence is CASSIQVYGYTF. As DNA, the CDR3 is TGTGCCAGCAGTATACAGGTGTATGGCTACACCTTC.

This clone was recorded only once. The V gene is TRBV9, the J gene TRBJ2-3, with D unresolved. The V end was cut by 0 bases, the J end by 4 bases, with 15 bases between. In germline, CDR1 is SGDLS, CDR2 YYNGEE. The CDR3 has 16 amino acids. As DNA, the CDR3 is TGTGCCAGCAGCGTAGCTTCGGCCTTGGGCGCAGATACGCAGTATTTT. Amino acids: CASSVASALGADTQYF.

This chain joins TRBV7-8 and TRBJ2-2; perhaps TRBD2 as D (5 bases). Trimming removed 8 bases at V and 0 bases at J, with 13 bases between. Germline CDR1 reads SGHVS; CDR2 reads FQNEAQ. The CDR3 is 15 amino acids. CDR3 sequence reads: CASSRSGANTGELFF. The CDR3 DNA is TGTGCCAGCTCACGAAGCGGAGCGAACACCGGGGAGCTGTTTTTT. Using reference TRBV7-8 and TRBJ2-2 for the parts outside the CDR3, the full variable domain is GAGVSQSPRYKVAKRGQDVALRCDPISGHVSLFWYQQALGQGPEFLTYFQNEAQLDKSGLPSDRFFAERPEGSVSTLKIQRTQQEDSAVYLCASSRSGANTGELFFGEGSRLTVL.

CDR3 sequence: CASSVGRQWSYGYTF. DNA of the CDR3: TGTGCCAGCAGCGTAGGAAGACAGTGGTCCTATGGCTACACCTTC. The chain uses TRBV9 and TRBJ1-2, with TRBD1 as a possible D gene (5 bases). The ends were cut back, 0 bases at V and 4 bases at J, with 13 bases in the middle. CDR3 length equals 15 residues. Germline lookup yields CDR1 SGDLS and CDR2 YYNGEE.

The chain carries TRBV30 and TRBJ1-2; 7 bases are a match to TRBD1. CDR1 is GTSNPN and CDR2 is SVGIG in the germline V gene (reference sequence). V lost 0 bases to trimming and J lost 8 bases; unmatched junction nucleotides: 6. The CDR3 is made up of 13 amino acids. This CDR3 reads CAWSVTGVEGYTF. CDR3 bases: TGTGCCTGGAGTGTAACAGGGGTTGAAGGCTACACCTTC.

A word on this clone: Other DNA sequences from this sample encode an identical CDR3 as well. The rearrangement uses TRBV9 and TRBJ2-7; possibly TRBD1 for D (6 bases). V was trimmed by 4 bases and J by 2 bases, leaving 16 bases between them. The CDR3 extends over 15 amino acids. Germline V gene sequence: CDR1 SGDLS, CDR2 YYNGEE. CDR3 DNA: TGTGCCAGCAGCCCCCCAGACAGGCAACCCTACGAGCAGTACTTC. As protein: CASSPPDRQPYEQYF. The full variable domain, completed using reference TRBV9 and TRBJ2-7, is DSGVTQTPKHLITATGQRVTLRCSPRSGDLSVYWYQQSLDQGLQFLIQYYNGEERAKGNILERFSAQQFPDLHSELNLSSLELGDSALYFCASSPPDRQPYEQYFGPGTRLTVT.

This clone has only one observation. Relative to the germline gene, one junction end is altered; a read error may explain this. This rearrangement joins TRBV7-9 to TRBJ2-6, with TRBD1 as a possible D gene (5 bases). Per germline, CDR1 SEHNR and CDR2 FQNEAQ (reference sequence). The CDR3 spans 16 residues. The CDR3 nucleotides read TGTTCCAGCAGCTTAGGGGCCCTCCCTGGGGCCAACGTCCTGACTTTC. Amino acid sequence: CSSSLGALPGANVLTF.

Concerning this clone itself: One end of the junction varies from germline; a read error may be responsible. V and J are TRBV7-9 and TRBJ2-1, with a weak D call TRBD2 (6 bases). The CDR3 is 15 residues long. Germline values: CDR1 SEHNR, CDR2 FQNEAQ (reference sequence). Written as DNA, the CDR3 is TGTTCCAGCAGCCGGGACTGGGGAGCAAACAATGAGCAGTTCTTC. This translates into CSSSRDWGANNEQFF.

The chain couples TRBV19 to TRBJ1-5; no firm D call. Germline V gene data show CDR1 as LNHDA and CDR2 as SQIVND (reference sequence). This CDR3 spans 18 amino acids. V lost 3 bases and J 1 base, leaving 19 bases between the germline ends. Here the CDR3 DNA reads TGTGCCAGTAGTATTACAATGAGGTCTCACTGGAGCAATCAGCCCCAGCATTTT. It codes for CASSITMRSHWSNQPQHF.

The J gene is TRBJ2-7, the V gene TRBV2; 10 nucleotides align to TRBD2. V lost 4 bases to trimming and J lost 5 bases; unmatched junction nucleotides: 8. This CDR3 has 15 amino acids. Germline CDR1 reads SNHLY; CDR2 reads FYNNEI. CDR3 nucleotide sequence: TGTGCCAGCAGTGGGACTAGCGGCAGTTCCCACGAGCAGTACTTC. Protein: CASSGTSGSSHEQYF.

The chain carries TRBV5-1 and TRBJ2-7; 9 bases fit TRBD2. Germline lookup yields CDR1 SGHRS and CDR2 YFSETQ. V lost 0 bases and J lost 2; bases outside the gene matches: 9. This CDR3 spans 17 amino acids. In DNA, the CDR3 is TGCGCCAGCAGCTTGGAAAGGGCTAGCGGGGCCCCCTACGAGCAGTACTTC. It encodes CASSLERASGAPYEQYF.

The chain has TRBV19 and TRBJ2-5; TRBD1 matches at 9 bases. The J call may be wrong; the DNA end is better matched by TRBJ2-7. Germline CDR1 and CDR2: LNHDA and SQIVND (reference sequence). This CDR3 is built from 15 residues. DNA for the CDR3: TGTGCCAGTAGCCCAACAGGGACAGGGCTTCCCGAGCAGTACTTC. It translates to CASSPTGTGLPEQYF.

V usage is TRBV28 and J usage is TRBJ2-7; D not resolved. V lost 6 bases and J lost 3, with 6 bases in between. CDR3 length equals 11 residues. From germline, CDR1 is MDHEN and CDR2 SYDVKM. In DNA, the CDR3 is TGTGCCAGCAGGGAGAACTACGAGCAGTACTTC. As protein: CASRENYEQYF.

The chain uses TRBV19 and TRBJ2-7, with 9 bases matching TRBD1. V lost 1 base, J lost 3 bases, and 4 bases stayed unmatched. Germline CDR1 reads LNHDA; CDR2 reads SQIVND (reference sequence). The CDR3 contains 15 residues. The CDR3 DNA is TGTGCCAGTAGTATAGGGACAGGGGCCTTCTACGAGCAGTACTTC. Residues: CASSIGTGAFYEQYF.

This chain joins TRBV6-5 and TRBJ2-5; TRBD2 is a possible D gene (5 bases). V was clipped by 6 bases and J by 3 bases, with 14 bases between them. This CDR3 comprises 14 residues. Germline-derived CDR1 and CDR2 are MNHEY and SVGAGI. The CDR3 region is CASRLGWREETQYF. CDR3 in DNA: TGTGCCAGCAGGCTGGGATGGCGGGAAGAGACCCAGTACTTC.

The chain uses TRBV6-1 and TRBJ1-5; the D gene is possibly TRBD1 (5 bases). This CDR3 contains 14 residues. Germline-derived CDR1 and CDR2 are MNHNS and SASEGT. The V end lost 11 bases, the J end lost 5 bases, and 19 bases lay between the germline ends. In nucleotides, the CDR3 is TGTGCCGCAACGGCTGCGGGGCGCGATCAGCCCCAGCATTTT. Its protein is CAATAAGRDQPQHF.